The TCR beta chain under discussion was sequenced for a study of tumor and adjacent non-tumor tissue in lung cancer (dated by TCRdb to the late 2010s). Context from the whole study: Of the cohort, 12 patients had adenocarcinoma, 2 had squamous cell carcinoma and 1 had small cell lung cancer. The roughly 15 enrolled patients, of whom roughly 10 were men and 5 were women, were aged roughly 31 to 80 years and were diagnosed with TNM stage I to III disease. In total, sequencing yielded approximately 130,000,000 productive TCRbeta reads, which works out to an average of about 4.2 million reads per sample. Using bulk TCRbeta repertoires from roughly 14 lung cancer patients, the study set lung tumor tissue side by side with matched distant non-tumor lung tissue. TCRbeta CDR3 sequencing was performed on thirty paired specimens, with one tumor sample and one normal lung sample collected per patient.

RNA was extracted from bulk unsorted tissue and checked for quality with a NanoDrop ND-1000 and an Agilent 2100. For the normal lung samples, distant non-tumor tissue was collected more than 3 cm away from the tumor edge. Donors were newly diagnosed lung cancer patients admitted for thoracic surgery in China between August and November 2014, without prior chemotherapy. Patients with previous radiotherapy or chemotherapy, or with another concurrent cancer, were excluded from the study. Pieces of surgical tissue measuring roughly 1-2.3 cm3 were kept in RNAlater solution and stored at -80 degrees C until use. Library construction relied on multiplex PCR. Reads for this sample came from an Illumina HiSeq 2500. TCRbeta libraries were constructed through three rounds of nested PCR with primers (Table S4) according to protocols adapted from ARM-PCR. PCR products of 200-500 bp were gel-excised and purified with the QIAquick gel extraction kit before sequencing. Per the original workflow: Trimmomatic was used to clean the reads, FLASH merged the cleaned reads into complete CDR3 sequences, and MiTCR assigned the sequences to V(D)J germline segments. Clonal diversity was calculated as the inverse Simpson's index using VDJtools. A read counted as productive if the sequence was in-frame and lacked a premature stop codon. Using fastp at Q25 and MiXCR, TCRdb reprocessed the public reads and kept productive beta chains. Rows with a matching CDR3 protein are joined into one entry that keeps the most common DNA and genes. TCRdb's processing, not the authors', yielded these V and J calls. Recorded for this sample are 81,000 or so distinct CDR3 sequences; roughly 80% of them occurred a single time. The biggest ten clones account for 40% to 65% of the sample.

General study outcomes and caveats: Younger patients had significantly higher TCR diversity, and higher tumor TCR diversity was associated with shorter overall and disease-free survival. The sequencing platform is not named in the methods, and unique molecular identifiers are not mentioned. Peripheral blood was not sequenced, so blood TCRbeta repertoires were not examined in the lung cancer patients of the study. Tumor tissue showed significantly greater TCR diversity (inverse Simpson) than normal lung tissue (around 450 vs 150, P = 0.0075, Mann-Whitney U test). Only about 15 patients were in the cohort, and the authors stated that larger samples and more detailed clinical data are needed. In normal lung, the top 100 clones accounted for a significantly larger cumulative share of the repertoire than in tumor tissue.

Notes on this clonotype: Its antigen specificity is not known. The conserved phenylalanine or tryptophan is not found at the CDR3 terminus, so this likely reflects a read error.

The source material was distant non-tumor lung tissue. This TCR derives from a man aged 55 to 70 with non-small cell lung cancer.

CDR3 protein: CASRGGDDYGYTL. The nucleotides are TGTGCCAGCAGGGGAGGGGATGATTATGGCTACACCCTC. The chain couples TRBV12-3 or TRBV12-4 to TRBJ1-2; matching of 5 bases hints at TRBD1 as the D gene. The CDR3 has 13 residues if both end residues are counted. Of the read, only the CDR3 DNA is kept; its 39 bases are in frame from base 1. V lost 6 bases and J lost 5 bases; the stretch between them is 13 bases long.